A single T cell receptor (beta chain) is shown here with its context. This specimen comes from a study of control samples from healthy donors and cancer patients. Germline V gene sequence: CDR1 GTSNPN, CDR2 SVGIG (reference sequence). V lost 3 bases to trimming and J lost 5 bases, with 7 bases between them. The CDR3 is made up of 11 amino acids. This table comes from immunoSEQ multiplex PCR, and its TCRdb copy is limited to in-frame clones, with some not included. The table has over 100,000 clones, around 92% seen once. The chain has TRBV30 and TRBJ1-1; the D is unclear. The receptor was derived from a woman aged 45-65 years in good health. Sequencing was done on a sample of blood. The CDR3 here is CAWRTATEAFF. CDR3 bases: TGTGCCTGGAGGACGGCAACTGAAGCTTTCTTT.